The rows below give T cell receptor beta chains drawn from one sample of a study of blood T cell repertoires in COVID-19. Generated by immunoSEQ multiplex PCR, the TCRdb table keeps only in-frame clones and is missing some. Of 150,000 to 170,000 clones listed, roughly four fifths are singletons. Sequenced sample: peripheral blood. The receptor set was obtained from a woman of 80 years or more with acute or convalescent COVID-19. Both conserved end residues are part of each CDR3. Fields, in order: V gene, J gene, clone size, D gene, CDR3 protein, CDR3 DNA. The D gene is left open where the match is weak. The size of a clone is reported for some rows only, either as once, few or many, or as a class for expanded clones.

V gene: TRBV6-5; J gene: TRBJ1-5; clone size: -; D gene: -; CDR3 protein: CASTPSAGEDQPQHF; CDR3 DNA: TGTGCCAGCACTCCCTCGGCAGGGGAAGATCAGCCCCAGCATTTT
V gene: TRBV2; J gene: TRBJ1-4; clone size: -; D gene: -; CDR3 protein: CASNSQGLATNEKLFF; CDR3 DNA: TGTGCCAGCAATAGTCAGGGGTTGGCAACTAATGAAAAACTGTTTTTT
V gene: TRBV19; J gene: TRBJ1-2; clone size: -; D gene: TRBD1; CDR3 protein: CASSEGATYGYTF; CDR3 DNA: TGTGCCAGTAGTGAGGGGGCGACCTATGGCTACACCTTC
V gene: TRBV11-3; J gene: TRBJ2-2; clone size: -; D gene: -; CDR3 protein: CASSPGVNTGELFF; CDR3 DNA: TGTGCCAGCAGCCCAGGTGTGAACACCGGGGAGCTGTTTTTT
V gene: TRBV6-5; J gene: TRBJ1-3; clone size: -; D gene: TRBD1; CDR3 protein: CASSQQGTSGNTIYF; CDR3 DNA: TGTGCCAGCAGTCAACAGGGGACCTCTGGAAACACCATATATTTT
V gene: TRBV7-9; J gene: TRBJ2-1; clone size: -; D gene: -; CDR3 protein: CASGLDTRMWFF; CDR3 DNA: TGTGCCAGCGGCCTGGACACTCGGATGTGGTTCTTC
V gene: TRBV6-6; J gene: TRBJ1-4; clone size: many; D gene: TRBD1; CDR3 protein: CASRAQGANNEKLFF; CDR3 DNA: TGTGCCAGCAGAGCTCAGGGGGCCAATAATGAAAAACTGTTTTTT
V gene: TRBV5-1; J gene: TRBJ2-7; clone size: few; D gene: TRBD1; CDR3 protein: CASSLSGTGLHEQYF; CDR3 DNA: TGCGCCAGCAGCTTATCCGGGACAGGGCTCCACGAGCAGTACTTC
V gene: TRBV7-8; J gene: TRBJ1-2; clone size: -; D gene: -; CDR3 protein: CASSLTGDIGYTF; CDR3 DNA: TGTGCCAGCAGCTTAACCGGGGACATCGGCTACACCTTC
V gene: TRBV3-1/TRBV3-2; J gene: TRBJ1-5; clone size: few; D gene: -; CDR3 protein: CASSPGEYSNQPQHF; CDR3 DNA: TGTGCCAGCAGCCCCGGGGAGTATAGCAATCAGCCCCAGCATTTT
V gene: TRBV7-9; J gene: TRBJ1-4; clone size: -; D gene: -; CDR3 protein: CASSSWAATNEKLFF; CDR3 DNA: TGTGCCAGCAGCTCCTGGGCTGCAACTAATGAAAAACTGTTTTTT
V gene: TRBV4-1; J gene: TRBJ2-7; clone size: -; D gene: -; CDR3 protein: CASSPTITPTTGRSSYEQYF; CDR3 DNA: TGCGCCAGCAGCCCGACCATCACCCCGACGACAGGAAGAAGCTCCTACGAGCAGTACTTC
V gene: TRBV11-3; J gene: TRBJ2-5; clone size: -; D gene: -; CDR3 protein: CASSKVGGQETQYF; CDR3 DNA: TGTGCCAGCAGCAAAGTCGGGGGTCAAGAGACCCAGTACTTC
V gene: TRBV11-2; J gene: TRBJ2-1; clone size: -; D gene: -; CDR3 protein: CASSLQWESYNEQFF; CDR3 DNA: TGTGCCAGCAGCTTACAGTGGGAGAGCTACAATGAGCAGTTCTTC
V gene: TRBV5-1; J gene: TRBJ2-6; clone size: once; D gene: TRBD1; CDR3 protein: CASSLYGQESNVLTF; CDR3 DNA: TGCGCCAGCAGCTTGTATGGACAGGAATCCAACGTCCTGACTTTC
V gene: TRBV6-2/TRBV6-3; J gene: TRBJ1-3; clone size: -; D gene: -; CDR3 protein: CASSYSWAGGNTIYF; CDR3 DNA: TGTGCCAGCAGTTACAGCTGGGCTGGTGGAAACACCATATATTTT
V gene: TRBV7-9; J gene: TRBJ2-1; clone size: once; D gene: -; CDR3 protein: CASSPHLGPAEEQFF; CDR3 DNA: TGTGCCAGCAGCCCTCATCTCGGCCCCGCGGAAGAGCAGTTCTTC
V gene: TRBV7-9; J gene: TRBJ1-1; clone size: -; D gene: TRBD1; CDR3 protein: CASSLPTGTGVGGAFF; CDR3 DNA: TGTGCCAGCAGCTTACCCACCGGGACAGGGGTCGGGGGGGCTTTCTTT
V gene: TRBV5-1; J gene: TRBJ2-7; clone size: -; D gene: -; CDR3 protein: CASSLESPYEQYF; CDR3 DNA: TGCGCCAGCAGCTTGGAGAGTCCCTACGAGCAGTACTTC
V gene: TRBV4-3; J gene: TRBJ1-2; clone size: many; D gene: TRBD1; CDR3 protein: CASSQDWTGGSNYGYTF; CDR3 DNA: TGCGCCAGCAGCCAAGATTGGACAGGGGGCTCAAACTATGGCTACACCTTC